A single sample gave rise to the 20 T cell receptor beta chains below, sequenced in a study of shared clonotypes between healthy human individuals. Naive-designated CD8 cells lacked CD45RO, were positively enriched for CCR7, and omitted terminally differentiated effector memory CD45RA+ cells. Generated by immunoSEQ multiplex PCR, the TCRdb table keeps only in-frame clones and is missing some. The sample shows about 2.1 million clones, around 93% of them seen only once. The source material was naive CD8+ T cells from PBMCs. Receptors originate from a man aged 18-30 years in good health. Some clones in this sample may be carry-over from other donors' samples.

V and J are TRBV27 and TRBJ2-7; 7 nucleotides line up with TRBD1. CDR3 length: 13 amino acids. J lost 2 bases, V lost 6 bases, and 4 bases had no gene match. Germline V gene data show CDR1 as MNHEY and CDR2 as SMNVEV (reference sequence). This CDR3 reads CASRYRGPYEQYF. For the CDR3, the DNA is TGTGCCAGCAGGTACAGGGGCCCCTACGAGCAGTACTTC.

The rearrangement links TRBV9 to TRBJ1-2; the match to TRBD1 covers 8 bases. Germline assignment: CDR1 SGDLS and CDR2 YYNGEE. Trimming took 0 bases from V and 7 from J; bases not matched to a gene: 11. The CDR3 runs 16 residues. The CDR3 loop reads CASSVDGQGRGVGYTF. CDR3 in DNA: TGTGCCAGCAGCGTAGACGGACAGGGTAGGGGAGTTGGCTACACCTTC.

This chain joins TRBV7-9 and TRBJ1-2; 9 nucleotides agree with TRBD1. V was clipped by 2 bases and J by 6 bases; unmatched bases: 4. Germline V CDR1 and CDR2: SEHNR, FQNEAQ (reference sequence). The CDR3 loop spans 14 amino acids. In DNA form, the CDR3 reads TGTGCCAGCAGCTTATGGACAGGGGACCATGGCTACACCTTC. It codes for CASSLWTGDHGYTF.

The chain couples TRBV28 to TRBJ1-4, with 8 bases aligning to TRBD1. Losses at the gene ends were 5 bases for V and 8 bases for J; bases not matched to a gene: 7. The germline V gene has CDR1 MDHEN and CDR2 SYDVKM. This CDR3 spans 14 amino acids. The CDR3 DNA sequence: TGTGCCAGCAGTCTCCGGGACAGGAGAGAAAAACTGTTTTTT. Translation gives CASSLRDRREKLFF.

This clone was seen only once. This sequence joins TRBV19 and TRBJ2-7, with TRBD1 matching 11 bases. V lost 5 bases, J lost 1 base, and 4 bases stayed unmatched. Germline CDR1 and CDR2: LNHDA and SQIVND (reference sequence). The CDR3 sequence is 15 residues long. The CDR3 protein is CASSAGQGASYEQYF. The DNA of the CDR3 is TGTGCCAGTAGTGCCGGACAGGGGGCTTCCTACGAGCAGTACTTC.

V and J are TRBV5-6 and TRBJ2-7; D gene unclear. CDR1 and CDR2 (germline): SGHDT, YYEEEE. The CDR3 sequence is 14 residues long. V was cut by 0 bases and J by 2 bases, with 9 bases left in between. The CDR3 DNA reads as TGTGCCAGCAGCTTGGAATCCTTTCCCTACGAGCAGTACTTC. Translating gives CASSLESFPYEQYF.

This chain joins TRBV7-9 and TRBJ1-2, with D unresolved. Germline-derived CDR1 and CDR2 are SEHNR and FQNEAQ (reference sequence). This CDR3 has 12 residues. The germline V and J ends were trimmed by 1 base and 14 bases, with 14 bases remaining between them. In DNA, the CDR3 is TGTGCCAGCAGCTTAGAAGAACTCGTGATGACCTTC. Encoded protein: CASSLEELVMTF.

The genes are TRBV10-1 and TRBJ2-7; no firm D call. The germline gives CDR1 WNHNN, CDR2 SYGVQD (reference sequence). CDR3 size: 14 residues. V lost 1 base and J lost 5, with 12 bases in between. As DNA, the CDR3 is TGCGCCAGCAGTGAGTTGAACCCTAGGGACGAGCAGTACTTC. The encoded protein is CASSELNPRDEQYF.

The chain recombines TRBV7-9 with TRBJ1-4, with unresolved D. CDR3 length: 16 amino acids. Germline loops: CDR1 SEHNR, CDR2 FQNEAQ (reference sequence). The V gene lost 4 bases and the J gene lost 3 bases, with 15 bases spanning the gap. CDR3 DNA: TGTGCCAGCAGCTCACAACCCGGCTGGGCTAATGAAAAACTGTTTTTT. Translated, it gives CASSSQPGWANEKLFF.

The J gene is TRBJ2-1, the V gene TRBV27; D unclear. The ends were cut back, 5 bases at V and 8 bases at J, with 13 bases in the middle. The CDR3 consists of 13 residues. CDR1 MNHEY and CDR2 SMNVEV come from the germline V gene (reference sequence). The CDR3 DNA is TGTGCCAGCAGTCCCGGGTCCTGGGATGAGCAGTTCTTC. Residues: CASSPGSWDEQFF.

The chain couples TRBV15 to TRBJ2-7, with D unresolved. Germline CDR1 is LNHNV and CDR2 is YYDKDF (reference sequence). The CDR3 contains 13 residues. The V end was cut by 4 bases, the J end by 3 bases, with 10 bases between. The CDR3 DNA is TGTGCCACCAGCATGAGCGACGGCTACGAGCAGTACTTC. Translation: CATSMSDGYEQYF. Full variable domain (missing parts from reference TRBV15 and TRBJ2-7): DAMVIQNPRYQVTQFGKPVTLSCSQTLNHNVMYWYQQKSSQAPKLLFHYYDKDFNNEADTPDNFQSRRPNTSFCFLDIRSPGLGDTAMYLCATSMSDGYEQYFGPGTRLTVT.

The CDR3 sequence: CATSREGLAFNTGELFF. The CDR3 region has the DNA TGTGCCACCAGCAGAGAGGGACTAGCGTTTAACACCGGGGAGCTGTTTTTT. The chain joins TRBV15 to TRBJ2-2, with 10 bases that match TRBD2. J lost 2 bases, V lost 0 bases, and 3 bases had no gene match. Germline V gives CDR1 LNHNV, CDR2 YYDKDF (reference sequence). This CDR3 comprises 17 residues. Supplemented by reference TRBV15 and TRBJ2-2, the full variable domain reads DAMVIQNPRYQVTQFGKPVTLSCSQTLNHNVMYWYQQKSSQAPKLLFHYYDKDFNNEADTPDNFQSRRPNTSFCFLDIRSPGLGDTAMYLCATSREGLAFNTGELFFGEGSRLTVL.

A remark on this clone: At the DNA level, this CDR3 is encoded by other sequences in the same sample as well. The CDR3 nucleotides are TGTGCCAGCAGTTCCGGGACAGGGGGTTCCTACGAGCAGTACTTC. Its protein product is CASSSGTGGSYEQYF. The chain couples TRBV28 to TRBJ2-7, with 11 bases fitting TRBD1. In germline, CDR1 is MDHEN, CDR2 SYDVKM. V shed 4 bases and J 1 base; nucleotides not matched to a gene: 3. The CDR3 totals 15 residues. The full variable domain, its missing parts supplied by reference TRBV28 and TRBJ2-7, is DVKVTQSSRYLVKRTGEKVFLECVQDMDHENMFWYRQDPGLGLRLIYFSYDVKMKEKGDIPEGYSVSREKKERFSLILESASTNQTSMYLCASSSGTGGSYEQYFGPGTRLTVT.

The J gene is TRBJ2-1, the V gene TRBV7-7; D uncertain. Germline assignment: CDR1 SSHAT and CDR2 FNYEAQ (reference sequence). This CDR3 is 15 amino acids long. Trimming left V 6 bases short and J 1 base short, with 13 bases between. For the CDR3, the DNA is TGTGCCAGCAGTCCCGACTCGGGTTCCTACAATGAGCAGTTCTTC. Its translation is CASSPDSGSYNEQFF.

This clone has just one count. This sequence joins TRBV5-4 and TRBJ2-2; no definite D call. CDR3 length: 14 residues. V dropped 5 bases and J dropped 4 bases, with 12 bases sitting between them. In germline, CDR1 is SGHNT, CDR2 YYREEE (reference sequence). CDR3: CASRNLLGTGELFF. CDR3 DNA: TGTGCCAGCAGGAACCTCCTAGGCACCGGGGAGCTGTTTTTT. The variable domain in full, with the rest retrieved from reference TRBV5-4 and TRBJ2-2, is ETGVTQSPTHLIKTRGQQVTLRCSSQSGHNTVSWYQQALGQGPQFIFQYYREEENGRGNFPPRFSGLQFPNYSSELNVNALELDDSALYLCASRNLLGTGELFFGEGSRLTVL.

This rearrangement joins TRBV10-2 to TRBJ2-5; TRBD1 agrees at 8 bases. V was pared by 2 bases and J by 5 bases, with 7 bases of the junction left unmatched. This CDR3 region has 15 residues. CDR1 and CDR2 (germline): WSHSY, SAAADI. Here the CDR3 DNA reads TGCGCCAGCAGTGAGGGGACAGGAGGGTGGGAGACCCAGTACTTC. Protein sequence: CASSEGTGGWETQYF.

The rearrangement joins TRBV19 to TRBJ1-2; D is perhaps TRBD1 (5 bases). Germline V lookup: CDR1 LNHDA, CDR2 SQIVND (reference sequence). This CDR3 is built from 17 residues. Trimming took off 1 base at V and 0 bases at J, with 15 bases between the two ends. The CDR3 reads CASSIARGTAPNYGYTF. As DNA, the CDR3 is TGTGCCAGTAGTATAGCTCGGGGGACTGCCCCTAACTATGGCTACACCTTC.

This rearrangement joins TRBV7-9 to TRBJ2-1, with a possible D match to TRBD2 (6 bases). The V end was cut by 5 bases, the J end by 4 bases, with 15 bases between. The germline CDR1 and CDR2 sequences are SEHNR and FQNEAQ (reference sequence). This CDR3 spans 15 amino acids. CDR3 in DNA: TGTGCCAGCAGCCACCGGGAGAGGGGTTACAATGAGCAGTTCTTC. It codes for CASSHRERGYNEQFF.

The chain couples TRBV29-1 to TRBJ2-1; TRBD1 agrees at 9 bases. Germline values: CDR1 SQVTM, CDR2 ANQGSEA. J lost 7 bases, V lost 3 bases, and 10 bases had no gene match. The CDR3 spans 15 residues. The chain's CDR3 is CSVDPPGQGRNEQFF. In DNA form, the CDR3 reads TGCAGCGTTGATCCCCCCGGACAGGGGAGGAATGAGCAGTTCTTC.

This chain connects TRBV4-3 to TRBJ2-7; D not resolved. The length of the CDR3 is 15 residues. Germline CDR1 and CDR2: LGHNA and YSLEER. V lost 3 bases and J lost 0, with 12 bases in between. The CDR3 DNA follows: TGCGCCAGCAGCCATGGGTCCGATAGCTCCTACGAGCAGTACTTC. Amino acids: CASSHGSDSSYEQYF.